This T cell receptor (beta chain) derives from a study of glioma-infiltrating T cells after dendritic cell vaccination. Here immunoSEQ multiplex PCR was the method, and the copy in TCRdb shows in-frame clones only, minus some. The sample includes around 89,000 clones, about nine tenths of them seen just once. Study conclusions and caveats: Only a small number of patients had complete blood and tumor samples.

CDR3 length: 17 residues. The junction had 8 bases not matched to a gene; V was cut back by 4 bases and J by 2 bases. CDR1 LNHNV and CDR2 YYDKDF come from the germline V gene (reference sequence). On this clone: The antigen is undetermined.

This specimen consisted of blood, obtained before dendritic cell vaccination. V gene TRBV15 combines with J gene TRBJ1-2, with 12 bases fitting TRBD1. The TCR originated in a human donor with glioblastoma. The CDR3 nucleotides are TGTGCCACCAGCATGGGGACAGGGGGCGCGATCAACTATGGCTACACCTTC. Translation gives CATSMGTGGAINYGYTF.